This T cell receptor (beta chain) was sequenced in a study of blood T cell repertoires in COVID-19. Study summary: Italy, Spain and the United States were the sources of the convalescent and acute COVID-19 samples. Nucleic acid was either cDNA or gDNA, and it came from T cells, B-cell-depleted T cells, or PBMCs.

V lost 2 bases and J 8 bases, leaving 20 bases between the germline ends. The CDR3 length is 15 residues. Germline V gene sequence: CDR1 SGDLS, CDR2 YYNGEE. Source study methods: Amplified reference gene primers provided the basis for estimating nucleated cell counts. Only in-frame clones appear in the TCRdb table, and some are missing; sequencing was by immunoSEQ multiplex PCR. That table gives V, J and clone size, and the DNA gave D and trimming. The sample lists around 620,000 clones, approximately 90% occurring once. The sequence came from a woman aged 18-35 years with acute or convalescent COVID-19. The rearrangement links TRBV9 to TRBJ2-7, with a possible D match to TRBD2 (5 bases). The sequencing input was peripheral blood. The CDR3 protein is CASSVDLSGSGKQYF. CDR3 DNA sequence: TGTGCCAGCAGCGTCGACTTAAGCGGCAGCGGCAAGCAGTACTTC. Combining the CDR3 with reference TRBV9 and TRBJ2-7 gives the whole variable domain DSGVTQTPKHLITATGQRVTLRCSPRSGDLSVYWYQQSLDQGLQFLIQYYNGEERAKGNILERFSAQQFPDLHSELNLSSLELGDSALYFCASSVDLSGSGKQYFGPGTRLTVT.